The entry below gives a single TCR beta chain sequence along with its context. The clone's antigen remains unknown. No base quality information exists; no much larger clone differs at one position. V is cut by 5 bases and J by 4 bases, and the space between the germline ends is 11 bases. CDR3 length: 13 amino acids, cysteine to phenylalanine. Just CDR3 DNA is preserved here, 39 bases in frame from base 1. The germline V gene yields MDHEN for CDR1 and SYDVKM for CDR2. These data belong to a study of cytomegalovirus exposure and HLA in healthy donors (dated by TCRdb to 2016 to 2017). Some background on the complete study: A later analysis indicated that the 90 to 150 validation repertoires were generated on the platform also employed for the 650 to 850 repertoires of the first cohort. The study was designed to test whether signatures of past pathogen exposure could be identified by cataloging public T cell receptors. Besides the first cohort of roughly 660 subjects, a separate validation cohort made up of 120 different subjects was used. High-throughput TCR immunosequencing, statistical association of individual TCRs with disease status, and machine learning were combined to predict cytomegalovirus infection status.

What the study reported, not specific to this receptor: A later analysis lacked HLA typing for the validation cohort, so it scored co-occurrence in that cohort across all 110 or so repertoires. A few of the identified cytomegalovirus-associated TCR beta chains were confirmed in vitro to be specific for cytomegalovirus antigens. Cytomegalovirus status was reported to be diagnosed by the classifier with high specificity and sensitivity in both the original and validation cohorts. Across donors, most TCR sequences were observed very rarely, whereas some public TCRs were present in many individuals. The authors suggested that the approach could potentially be extended to other disease states and immunological phenotypes. Subsequent analysis determined that TCRs grouped into clusters in the first cohort also showed a tendency toward co-occurrence across the roughly 120 validation repertoires, and roughly 94% of cluster scores exceeded 0. The study listed approximately 150 TCR beta chains as associated with cytomegalovirus.

Donors formed part of the validation cohort, which comprised over a hundred subjects and was distinct from the first cohort of 690 or so subjects. The library came from the immunoSEQ multiplex PCR assay. Per the authors' processing: A statistical classification framework was built to diagnose cytomegalovirus status from the catalog of TCR beta chain sequences. TCRdb retrieved this table from immuneACCESS and kept in-frame rearrangements only. Not all clones are present; in checked studies, unresolved V genes account for under half, and no reason is known for the remainder. That table supplies the V and J calls and clone size; D and trimming were determined from the DNA. The sample has 150,000 to 200,000 clones on record, about 80% of them singletons. Of the sample, less than 8.5% is held by the ten largest clones.

Recombination joined TRBV28 with TRBJ1-2; no D gene can be assigned with confidence. Input material: PBMCs. The TCR originated in a young man in good health and CMV-seropositive. The DNA is as follows: TGTGCCAGCAGTCGGAGCAGTCGCTATGGCTACACCTTC. Translation gives CASSRSSRYGYTF.